This entry features one T cell receptor beta chain sequence. Its antigen is still unknown. 13 Jbeta primers and 60 Vbeta primers were used for the PCR. Profiling relied on immunoSEQ multiplex PCR, and the TCRdb table lists in-frame clones only, not all of them. This sample has some 130,000 clones, with over 60% found just once. This sample stems from a study of cytomegalovirus exposure and HLA in healthy donors. Notes on the study in general: In vitro assays verified that a few CMV-associated chains recognized CMV antigens specifically. Being productive about 87% or about 30% of the time was typical of most TCR beta V segments in an earlier analysis. Both high specificity and high sensitivity reportedly marked the classifier's diagnosis of cytomegalovirus status. Relative to equally common others, HLA-associated TCR beta chains showed greater clonal expansion in a later analysis.

Germline V lookup: CDR1 MNHEY, CDR2 SVGAGI. V was shortened by 2 bases and J by 3 bases, with 7 bases between the two germline ends. This CDR3 is 13 amino acids long. The receptor was derived from a man aged 25-45 years in good health and CMV-seronegative. The chain has TRBV6-5 and TRBJ1-1, with D perhaps TRBD1 (6 bases). The sequenced sample consisted of PBMCs. The CDR3 bases are TGTGCCAGCAGTTACGCAGGGGACACTGAAGCTTTCTTT. Encoded protein: CASSYAGDTEAFF.